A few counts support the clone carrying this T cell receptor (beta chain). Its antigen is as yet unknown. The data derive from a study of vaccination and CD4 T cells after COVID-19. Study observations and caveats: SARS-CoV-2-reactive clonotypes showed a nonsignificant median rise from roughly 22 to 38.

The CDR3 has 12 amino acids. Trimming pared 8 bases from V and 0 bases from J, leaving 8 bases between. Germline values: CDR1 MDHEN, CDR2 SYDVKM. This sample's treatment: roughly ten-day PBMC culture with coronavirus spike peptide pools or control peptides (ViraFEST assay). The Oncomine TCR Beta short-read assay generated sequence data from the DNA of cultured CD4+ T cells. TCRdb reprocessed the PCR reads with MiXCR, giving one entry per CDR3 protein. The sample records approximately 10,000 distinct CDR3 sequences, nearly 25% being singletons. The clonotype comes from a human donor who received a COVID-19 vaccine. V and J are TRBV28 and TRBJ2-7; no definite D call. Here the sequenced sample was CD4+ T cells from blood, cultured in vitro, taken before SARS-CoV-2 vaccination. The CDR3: CASAPSSYEQYF. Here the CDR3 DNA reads TGTGCCAGCGCGCCGAGCTCCTACGAGCAGTACTTC.